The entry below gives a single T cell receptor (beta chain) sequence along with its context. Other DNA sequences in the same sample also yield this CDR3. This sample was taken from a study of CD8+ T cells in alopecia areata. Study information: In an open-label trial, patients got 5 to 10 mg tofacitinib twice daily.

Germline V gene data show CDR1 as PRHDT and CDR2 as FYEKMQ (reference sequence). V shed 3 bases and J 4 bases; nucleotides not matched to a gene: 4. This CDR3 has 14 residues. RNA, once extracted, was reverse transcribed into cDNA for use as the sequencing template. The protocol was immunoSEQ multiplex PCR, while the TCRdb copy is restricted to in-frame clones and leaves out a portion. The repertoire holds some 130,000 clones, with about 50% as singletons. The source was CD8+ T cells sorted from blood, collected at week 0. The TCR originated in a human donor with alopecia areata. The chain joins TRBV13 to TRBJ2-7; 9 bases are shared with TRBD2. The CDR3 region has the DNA TGTGCCAGCAGCTTTACCGGACTAGCGTACGAGCAGTACTTC. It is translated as CASSFTGLAYEQYF.